A single sample gave rise to the 23 T cell receptor beta chains below, sequenced in a study of blood T cell repertoires in COVID-19. Assay: immunoSEQ multiplex PCR; the TCRdb copy retains only in-frame clones and omits some. The sample has 160,000 or so clones; around 81% are singletons. Specimen: peripheral blood. Source of these receptors: a man aged 60 to 75 with active or convalescent COVID-19.

This chain uses TRBV11-3 with TRBJ2-4; no clear D gene. Germline CDR1 and CDR2: SGHNT and YENEEA. This CDR3 has 13 residues. The ends were cut back, 1 base at V and 5 bases at J, with 6 bases in the middle. Here the CDR3 reads CASSLGVENIQYF. As DNA, the CDR3 is TGTGCCAGCAGCTTAGGAGTAGAAAACATTCAGTACTTC.

V gene TRBV19 combines with J gene TRBJ2-7; the match to TRBD1 covers 9 bases. The CDR3 is 16 amino acids. V trimming: 5 bases; J trimming: 3 bases; junction bases outside the gene matches: 11. In germline, CDR1 is LNHDA, CDR2 SQIVND (reference sequence). CDR3 coding DNA: TGTGCCAGTAGTTTTCAAGCGACAGGGGGTTACTACGAGCAGTACTTC. This sequence encodes CASSFQATGGYYEQYF.

The rearrangement uses TRBV5-6 and TRBJ2-1, with 11 bases that match TRBD1. The junction had 6 bases not matched to a gene; V was cut back by 4 bases and J by 6 bases. The CDR3 is made up of 15 amino acids. Germline assignment: CDR1 SGHDT and CDR2 YYEEEE. The CDR3 sequence is CASSPDRGRLNEQFF. In nucleotides, the CDR3 is TGTGCCAGCAGCCCGGACAGGGGGCGTCTCAATGAGCAGTTCTTC.

The chain links TRBV5-6 to TRBJ1-5; TRBD1 is a possible D gene (6 bases). CDR1 is SGHDT, CDR2 YYEEEE, per germline. The V end lost 4 bases, the J end lost 8 bases, and 16 bases lay between the germline ends. CDR3 length equals 14 residues. CDR3 sequence: CASSPGTKMEPQHF. The CDR3 coding sequence is TGTGCCAGCAGCCCCGGGACAAAGATGGAGCCCCAGCATTTT.

V and J are TRBV14 and TRBJ1-2; no firm D call. V was pared by 0 bases and J by 4 bases, with 6 bases between. CDR3 length equals 13 residues. CDR1 and CDR2 from the germline V gene are SGHDN and FVKESK. CDR3 nucleotide sequence: TGTGCCAGCAGCCAAGATCTACGCTATGGCTACACCTTC. Translating gives CASSQDLRYGYTF. The variable domain in full, with the rest retrieved from reference TRBV14 and TRBJ1-2, is EAGVTQFPSHSVIEKGQTVTLRCDPISGHDNLYWYRRVMGKEIKFLLHFVKESKQDESGMPNNRFLAERTGGTYSTLKVQPAELEDSGVYFCASSQDLRYGYTFGSGTRLTVV.

This clone has only a few counts. The chain carries TRBV28 and TRBJ2-7, with 9 positions matching TRBD1. The CDR3 extends over 15 amino acids. V shed 2 bases, J shed 6 bases, and the junction held 8 bases outside the gene matches. Germline V lookup: CDR1 MDHEN, CDR2 SYDVKM. The CDR3 bases are TGTGCCAGCAGTTTACCCTCTGGACAGGGGAGCGAGCAGTACTTC. This gives the protein CASSLPSGQGSEQYF.

This chain links TRBV2 with TRBJ1-2; D remains ambiguous. V lost 4 bases and J lost 4, with 10 bases in between. The CDR3 has 13 residues. Germline CDR1 and CDR2: SNHLY and FYNNEI. Here the CDR3 reads CASSVGVGYGYTF. CDR3 nucleotide sequence: TGTGCCAGCAGTGTTGGAGTAGGCTATGGCTACACCTTC.

The rearrangement links TRBV11-3 to TRBJ2-1; D is possibly TRBD1 (6 bases). The V and J ends lost 2 bases and 3 bases respectively, with 14 bases between them. The CDR3 has 16 residues. The V gene's germline CDR1 is SGHNT and CDR2 YENEEA. The CDR3 DNA sequence: TGTGCCAGCAGCTTACAAACAGGGTTAAACTACAATGAGCAGTTCTTC. It encodes CASSLQTGLNYNEQFF.

This rearrangement joins TRBV5-5 to TRBJ2-3; TRBD1 might be the D (5 bases). The CDR3 spans 13 residues. Germline V lookup: CDR1 SGHKS, CDR2 YYEKEE (reference sequence). The ends were cut back, 2 bases at V and 5 bases at J, with 9 bases in the middle. In nucleotides, the CDR3 is TGTGCCAGCAGCTTTATCAGGGAAGATACGCAGTATTTT. Translation gives CASSFIREDTQYF.

As for this clone: Other DNA sequences from this sample encode an identical CDR3 as well. The chain links TRBV28 to TRBJ1-4; D is uncertain. V shed 3 bases and J shed 8 bases, with 7 bases lying between them. The germline gives CDR1 MDHEN, CDR2 SYDVKM. The CDR3 contains 12 residues. CDR3 amino acids: CASSFGGEKLFF. For the CDR3, the DNA is TGTGCCAGCAGTTTTGGAGGAGAAAAACTGTTTTTT.

The chain has TRBV7-2 and TRBJ1-5; 7 bases are shared with TRBD1. Per germline, CDR1 SGHTA and CDR2 FQGNSA. The CDR3 is made up of 15 amino acids. The junction had 5 bases not matched to a gene; V was cut back by 4 bases and J by 2 bases. The CDR3 region is CASSSTGSGNQPQHF. The CDR3 DNA follows: TGTGCCAGCAGCTCGACAGGGTCTGGCAATCAGCCCCAGCATTTT. Drawing the rest from reference TRBV7-2 and TRBJ1-5, the complete variable domain is GAGVSQSPSNKVTEKGKDVELRCDPISGHTALYWYRQSLGQGLEFLIYFQGNSAPDKSGLPSDRFSAERTGGSVSTLTIQRTQQEDSAVYLCASSSTGSGNQPQHFGDGTRLSIL.

This clone was counted ten times or more. The gene calls are TRBV3-1 (or the pseudogene TRBV3-2) and TRBJ1-2, with a weak D call TRBD1 (5 bases). This CDR3 spans 14 amino acids. The ends were cut back, 6 bases at V and 6 bases at J, with 17 bases in the middle. Germline V gene data show CDR1 as LGHDT and CDR2 as YNNKEL (reference sequence). The CDR3 DNA is TGTGCCAGCAGTCCCCGGAGGGGCGATGATGGCTACACCTTC. It specifies CASSPRRGDDGYTF.

The V gene is TRBV19, the J gene TRBJ2-2; tentative D call: TRBD2 (6 bases). CDR3 size: 17 residues. V was clipped by 6 bases and J by 7 bases, with 24 bases between them. Germline lookup yields CDR1 LNHDA and CDR2 SQIVND (reference sequence). The CDR3 loop is CASRPRPTSGAGGELFF. CDR3 in DNA: TGTGCCAGTAGACCCCGCCCCACCTCGGGAGCCGGCGGGGAGCTGTTTTTT.

The rearrangement uses TRBV11-3 and TRBJ1-1; D might be TRBD1 (6 bases). Germline V gene lookup returns CDR1 SGHNT and CDR2 YENEEA. V shed 5 bases and J shed 3 bases, with 13 bases lying between them. The CDR3 runs 14 residues. The CDR3 here is CASSPSGEYTEAFF. The CDR3 bases are TGTGCCAGCAGCCCCTCAGGGGAGTACACTGAAGCTTTCTTT.

This sequence joins TRBV5-4 and TRBJ2-3; D is perhaps TRBD2 (6 bases). This CDR3 comprises 16 residues. From germline, CDR1 is SGHNT and CDR2 YYREEE (reference sequence). The V gene lost 4 bases and the J gene lost 6 bases, with 21 bases spanning the gap. The CDR3 protein is CASSPWRATSPDTQYF. The CDR3 region has the DNA TGTGCCAGCAGCCCCTGGAGGGCTACGTCCCCTGATACGCAGTATTTT. Looking up the rest from reference TRBV5-4 and TRBJ2-3 gives the full variable domain: ETGVTQSPTHLIKTRGQQVTLRCSSQSGHNTVSWYQQALGQGPQFIFQYYREEENGRGNFPPRFSGLQFPNYSSELNVNALELDDSALYLCASSPWRATSPDTQYFGPGTRLTVL.

V usage is TRBV6-5 and J usage is TRBJ2-5; D is perhaps TRBD2 (7 bases). The CDR3 is 14 residues long. Germline CDR1 MNHEY, CDR2 SVGAGI. Trimming stripped 5 bases from V and 5 bases from J, with 15 bases between. CDR3 sequence: CASSLGGRRETQYF. The CDR3 DNA reads TGTGCCAGCAGTCTGGGGGGGCGCAGGGAGACCCAGTACTTC.

This clone showed up just a few times. The chain joins TRBV5-1 to TRBJ1-1; 7 bases fit TRBD1. From germline, CDR1 is SGHRS and CDR2 YFSETQ. V lost 0 bases and J lost 6; bases outside the gene matches: 8. The CDR3 consists of 15 residues. The DNA of the CDR3 is TGCGCCAGCAGCTTGGAGGCCAGGGGGAGCGCTGAAGCTTTCTTT. Its protein product is CASSLEARGSAEAFF.

This chain connects TRBV5-6 to TRBJ1-5; D gene uncertain. This CDR3 comprises 14 residues. Between the trimmed V and J ends, which lost 4 bases and 2 bases, there was a span of 10 bases. CDR1 is SGHDT, CDR2 YYEEEE, per germline. CDR3 region: CASSPGWGNQPQHF. As DNA, the CDR3 is TGTGCCAGCAGCCCCGGGTGGGGCAATCAGCCCCAGCATTTT. Full variable domain (rest looked up from reference TRBV5-6 and TRBJ1-5): DAGVTQSPTHLIKTRGQQVTLRCSPKSGHDTVSWYQQALGQGPQFIFQYYEEEERQRGNFPDRFSGHQFPNYSSELNVNALLLGDSALYLCASSPGWGNQPQHFGDGTRLSIL.

The chain recombines TRBV18 with TRBJ1-1; a possible D gene is TRBD1 (6 bases). Germline V gene lookup returns CDR1 KGHSH and CDR2 LQKENI. The CDR3 is made up of 15 amino acids. V dropped 0 bases and J dropped 9 bases, with 17 bases sitting between them. CDR3: CASSPPQGQGLKAFF. As DNA, the CDR3 is TGTGCCAGCTCACCACCGCAGGGGCAGGGGTTGAAAGCTTTCTTT.

This sequence joins TRBV5-1 and TRBJ2-5; maybe TRBD1 (6 bases). The V and J ends lost 4 bases and 2 bases respectively, with 15 bases between them. The CDR3 covers 15 residues. Germline CDR1 is SGHRS and CDR2 is YFSETQ. This chain's CDR3 is CASSEITGLQETQYF. In DNA form, the CDR3 reads TGCGCCAGCAGCGAAATTACAGGGCTTCAAGAGACCCAGTACTTC.

The chain couples TRBV24-1 to TRBJ2-5; 9 bases line up with TRBD1. V gave up 1 base and J gave up 0 bases; unmatched junction bases: 2. Per germline, CDR1 KGHDR and CDR2 SFDVKD. This CDR3 has 16 amino acids. CDR3 bases: TGTGCCACCAGTGATTTTGGGACAGGGAACCAAGAGACCCAGTACTTC. Encoded protein: CATSDFGTGNQETQYF.

The chain links TRBV3-1 (or the pseudogene TRBV3-2) to TRBJ1-1, with D perhaps TRBD1 (5 bases). With 1 base removed from V and 7 bases from J, the gap between germline ends came to 7 bases. Per germline, CDR1 LGHDT and CDR2 YNNKEL (reference sequence). The CDR3 runs to 12 residues. CDR3 loop: CASSQGQHEAFF. Here the CDR3 DNA reads TGTGCCAGCAGCCAAGGACAGCATGAAGCTTTCTTT.

The chain couples TRBV5-1 to TRBJ2-1, with D tentatively TRBD1 (6 bases). This CDR3 region has 14 residues. CDR1 is SGHRS, CDR2 YFSETQ, per germline. The ends were cut back, 3 bases at V and 3 bases at J, with 10 bases in the middle. The CDR3 DNA reads TGCGCCAGCAGCTCGGACAGCTTCTACAATGAGCAGTTCTTC. Translating it yields CASSSDSFYNEQFF.